This TCR beta chain emerged from a study of early T cells in non-severe SARS-CoV-2 infection. In its sample, this clonotype was seen a few times. TCRdb recomputed calls from the 5' RACE reads with MiXCR, one row per CDR3 protein. The sample consists of tens of thousands of distinct CDR3 sequences, about an eighth of them appearing once. The CDR3 extends over 16 amino acids. Per germline, CDR1 WNHNN and CDR2 SYGVQD (reference sequence). J gave up 4 bases and V 0 bases, and 6 bases lay outside the gene matches. The receptor's source is an adult who was a healthcare worker with PCR-confirmed SARS-CoV-2 infection or an uninfected control (not recorded which). The gene calls are TRBV10-1 and TRBJ2-5, with 9 nucleotides matching TRBD1. Sequences were obtained from whole blood. This CDR3 reads CASSESWGQGGETQYF. The CDR3 nucleotides are TGCGCCAGCAGTGAGTCGTGGGGACAGGGAGGAGAGACCCAGTACTTC.